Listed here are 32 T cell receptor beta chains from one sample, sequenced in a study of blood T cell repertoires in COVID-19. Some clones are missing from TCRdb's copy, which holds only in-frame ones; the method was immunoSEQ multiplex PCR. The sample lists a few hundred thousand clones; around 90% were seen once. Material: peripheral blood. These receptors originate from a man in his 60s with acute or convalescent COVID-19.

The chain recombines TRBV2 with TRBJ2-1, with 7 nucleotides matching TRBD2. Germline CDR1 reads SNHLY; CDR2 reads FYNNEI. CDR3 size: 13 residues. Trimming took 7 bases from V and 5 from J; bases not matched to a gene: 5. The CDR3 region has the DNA TGTGCCAGCAAATTGGGGGGGGACAATGAGCAGTTCTTC. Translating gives CASKLGGDNEQFF.

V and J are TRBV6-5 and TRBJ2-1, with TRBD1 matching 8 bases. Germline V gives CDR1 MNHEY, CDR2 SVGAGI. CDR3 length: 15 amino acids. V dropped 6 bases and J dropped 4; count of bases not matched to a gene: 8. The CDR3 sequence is CASSLGTGPYNEQFF. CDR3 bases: TGTGCCAGCAGCCTCGGGACAGGACCGTACAATGAGCAGTTCTTC.

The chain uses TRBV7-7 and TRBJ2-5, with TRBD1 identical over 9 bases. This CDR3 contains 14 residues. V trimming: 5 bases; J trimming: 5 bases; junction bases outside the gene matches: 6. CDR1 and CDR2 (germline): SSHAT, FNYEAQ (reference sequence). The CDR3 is CASSRDRGGETQYF. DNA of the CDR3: TGTGCCAGCAGCCGTGACAGGGGGGGGGAGACCCAGTACTTC. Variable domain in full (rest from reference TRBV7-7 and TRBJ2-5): GAGVSQSPRYKVTKRGQDVTLRCDPISSHATLYWYQQALGQGPEFLTYFNYEAQPDKSGLPSDRFSAERPEGSISTLTIQRTEQRDSAMYRCASSRDRGGETQYFGPGTRLLVL.

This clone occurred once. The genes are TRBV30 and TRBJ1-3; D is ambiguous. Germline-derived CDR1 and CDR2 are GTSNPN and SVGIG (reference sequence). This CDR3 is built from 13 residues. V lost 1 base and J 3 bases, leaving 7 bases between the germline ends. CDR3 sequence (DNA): TGTGCCTGGAGTGCCCCGTTTGGAAACACCATATATTTT. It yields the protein CAWSAPFGNTIYF.

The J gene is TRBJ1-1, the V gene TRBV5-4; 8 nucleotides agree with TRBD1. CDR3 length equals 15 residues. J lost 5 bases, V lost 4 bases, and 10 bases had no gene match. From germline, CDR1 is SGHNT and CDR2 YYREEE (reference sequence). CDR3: CASSGRTGSGTEAFF. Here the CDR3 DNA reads TGTGCCAGCAGCGGAAGGACAGGGTCTGGGACTGAAGCTTTCTTT.

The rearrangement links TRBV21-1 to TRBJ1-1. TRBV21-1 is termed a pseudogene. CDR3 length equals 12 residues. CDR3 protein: CASSKGGTEAFF. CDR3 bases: TGTGCCAGCAGCAAGGGGGGCACTGAAGCTTTCTTT.

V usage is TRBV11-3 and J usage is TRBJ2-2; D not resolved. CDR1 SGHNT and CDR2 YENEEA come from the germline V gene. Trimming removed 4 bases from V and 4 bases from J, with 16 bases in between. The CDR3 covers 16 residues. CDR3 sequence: CASSSGRSYGTGELFF. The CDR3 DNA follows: TGTGCCAGCAGCTCCGGCAGGTCATATGGCACCGGGGAGCTGTTTTTT.

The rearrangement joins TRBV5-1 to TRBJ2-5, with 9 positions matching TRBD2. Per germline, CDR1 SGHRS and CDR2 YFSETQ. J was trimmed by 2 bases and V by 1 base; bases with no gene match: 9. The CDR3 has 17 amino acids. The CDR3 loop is CASSLFGLAGSQETQYF. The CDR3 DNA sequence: TGCGCCAGCAGCTTGTTTGGTCTAGCGGGGAGTCAAGAGACCCAGTACTTC.

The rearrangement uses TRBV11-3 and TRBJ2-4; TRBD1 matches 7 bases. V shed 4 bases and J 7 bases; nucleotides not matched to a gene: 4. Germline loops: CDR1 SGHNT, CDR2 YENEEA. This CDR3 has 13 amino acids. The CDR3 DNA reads TGTGCCAGCAGCTCTCGACAGGGCAACATTCAGTACTTC. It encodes CASSSRQGNIQYF.

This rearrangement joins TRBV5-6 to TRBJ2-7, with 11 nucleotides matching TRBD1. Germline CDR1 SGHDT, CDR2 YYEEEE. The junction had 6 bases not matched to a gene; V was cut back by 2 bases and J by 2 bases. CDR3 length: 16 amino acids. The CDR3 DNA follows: TGTGCCAGCAGCTTTATGGACAGGGGGCCGGCCTACGAGCAGTACTTC. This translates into CASSFMDRGPAYEQYF. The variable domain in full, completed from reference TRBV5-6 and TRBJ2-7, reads DAGVTQSPTHLIKTRGQQVTLRCSPKSGHDTVSWYQQALGQGPQFIFQYYEEEERQRGNFPDRFSGHQFPNYSSELNVNALLLGDSALYLCASSFMDRGPAYEQYFGPGTRLTVT.

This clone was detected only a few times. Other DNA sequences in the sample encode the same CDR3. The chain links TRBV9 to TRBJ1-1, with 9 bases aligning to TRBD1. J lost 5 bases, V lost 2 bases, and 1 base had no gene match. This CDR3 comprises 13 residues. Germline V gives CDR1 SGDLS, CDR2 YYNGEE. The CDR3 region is CASSVTGGTEAFF. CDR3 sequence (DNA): TGTGCCAGCAGCGTGACAGGGGGTACTGAAGCTTTCTTT. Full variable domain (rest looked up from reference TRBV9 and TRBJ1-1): DSGVTQTPKHLITATGQRVTLRCSPRSGDLSVYWYQQSLDQGLQFLIQYYNGEERAKGNILERFSAQQFPDLHSELNLSSLELGDSALYFCASSVTGGTEAFFGQGTRLTVV.

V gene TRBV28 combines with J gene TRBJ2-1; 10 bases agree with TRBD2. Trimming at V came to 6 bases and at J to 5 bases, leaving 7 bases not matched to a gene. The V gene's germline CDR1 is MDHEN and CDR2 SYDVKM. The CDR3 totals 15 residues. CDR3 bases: TGTGCCAGCAGATCTTGGACTAGCGGAGACAATGAGCAGTTCTTC. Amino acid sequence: CASRSWTSGDNEQFF.

In nucleotides, the CDR3 is TGTGCCAGCTCACCCTCTTCGAGTAATTCACCCCTCCACTTT. This sequence encodes CASSPSSSNSPLHF. The V call is TRBV18, the J call TRBJ1-6, with D uncertain. Trimming shortened V by 3 bases and J by 6 bases, and 9 bases separated the two germline ends. The CDR3 totals 14 residues. Germline CDR1 is KGHSH and CDR2 is LQKENI.

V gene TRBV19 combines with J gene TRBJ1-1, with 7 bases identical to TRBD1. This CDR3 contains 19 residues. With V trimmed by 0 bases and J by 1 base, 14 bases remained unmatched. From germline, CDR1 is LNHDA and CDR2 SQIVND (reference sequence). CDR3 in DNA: TGTGCCAGTAGTATAGACCCACGGATGGACAGGCCGGGGAACACTGAAGCTTTCTTT. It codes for CASSIDPRMDRPGNTEAFF.

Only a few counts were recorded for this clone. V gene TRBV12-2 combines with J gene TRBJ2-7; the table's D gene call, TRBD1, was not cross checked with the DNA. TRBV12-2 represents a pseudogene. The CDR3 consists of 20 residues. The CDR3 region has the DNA TGTGCAAGTCGCCCTATAGTTCAAGGCGAACAGGGGGCGCCTCGGCACGAGCAGTACTTC. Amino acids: CASRPIVQGEQGAPRHEQYF.

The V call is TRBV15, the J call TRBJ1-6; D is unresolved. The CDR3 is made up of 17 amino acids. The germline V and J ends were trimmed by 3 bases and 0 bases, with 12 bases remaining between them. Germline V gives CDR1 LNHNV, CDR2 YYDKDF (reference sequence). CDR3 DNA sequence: TGTGCCACCAGCAGGGGTCTGGGGAGCTCCTATAATTCACCCCTCCACTTT. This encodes CATSRGLGSSYNSPLHF.

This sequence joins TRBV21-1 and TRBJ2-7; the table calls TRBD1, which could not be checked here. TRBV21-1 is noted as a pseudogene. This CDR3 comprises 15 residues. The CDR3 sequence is CASPCLRQGYYEQYF. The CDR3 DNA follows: TGTGCCAGCCCCTGTTTACGGCAGGGGTACTACGAGCAGTACTTC.

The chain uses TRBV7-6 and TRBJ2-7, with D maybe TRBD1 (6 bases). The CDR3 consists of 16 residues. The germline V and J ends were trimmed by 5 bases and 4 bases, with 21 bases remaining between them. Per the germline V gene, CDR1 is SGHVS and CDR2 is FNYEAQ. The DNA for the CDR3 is TGTGCCAGCAGCCCGGACACCGGGACAACACCATACGAGCAGTACTTC. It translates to CASSPDTGTTPYEQYF.

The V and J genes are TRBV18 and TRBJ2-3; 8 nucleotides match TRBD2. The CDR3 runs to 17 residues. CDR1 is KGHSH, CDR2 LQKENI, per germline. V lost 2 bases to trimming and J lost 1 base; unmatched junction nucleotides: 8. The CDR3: CASSPSGTRGGTDTQYF. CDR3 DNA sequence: TGTGCCAGCTCACCATCCGGGACTAGGGGTGGCACAGATACGCAGTATTTT.

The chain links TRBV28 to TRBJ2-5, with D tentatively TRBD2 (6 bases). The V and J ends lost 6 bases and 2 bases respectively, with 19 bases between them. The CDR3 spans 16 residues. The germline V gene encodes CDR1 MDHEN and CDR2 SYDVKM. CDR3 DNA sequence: TGTGCCAGCAGCTCCCGGAGGGAGAAGTCACAAGAGACCCAGTACTTC. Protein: CASSSRREKSQETQYF.

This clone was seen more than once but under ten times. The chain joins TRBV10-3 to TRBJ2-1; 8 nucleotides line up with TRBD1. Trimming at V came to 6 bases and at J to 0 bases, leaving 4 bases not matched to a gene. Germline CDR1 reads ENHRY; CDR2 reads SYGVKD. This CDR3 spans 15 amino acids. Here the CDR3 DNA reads TGTGCCATCAGCCCGGGACAGGACTCCTACAATGAGCAGTTCTTC. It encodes CAISPGQDSYNEQFF.

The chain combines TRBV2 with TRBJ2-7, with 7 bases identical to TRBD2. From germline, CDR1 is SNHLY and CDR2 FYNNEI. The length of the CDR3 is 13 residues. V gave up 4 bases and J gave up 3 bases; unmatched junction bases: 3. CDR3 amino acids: CASSGLASYEQYF. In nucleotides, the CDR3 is TGTGCCAGCAGTGGACTAGCCAGCTACGAGCAGTACTTC.

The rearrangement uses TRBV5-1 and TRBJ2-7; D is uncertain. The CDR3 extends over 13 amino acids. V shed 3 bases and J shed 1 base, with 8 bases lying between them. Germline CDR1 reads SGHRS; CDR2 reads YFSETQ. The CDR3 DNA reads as TGCGCCAGCAGCTCAGGCCTATCCTACGAGCAGTACTTC. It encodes CASSSGLSYEQYF.

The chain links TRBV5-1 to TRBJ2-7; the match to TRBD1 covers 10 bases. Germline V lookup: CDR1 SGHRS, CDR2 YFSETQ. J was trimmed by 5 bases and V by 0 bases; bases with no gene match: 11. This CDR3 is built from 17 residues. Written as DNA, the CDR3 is TGCGCCAGCAGCTTGGAGATCCGGACAGGGGGTGGGCACGAGCAGTACTTC. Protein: CASSLEIRTGGGHEQYF.

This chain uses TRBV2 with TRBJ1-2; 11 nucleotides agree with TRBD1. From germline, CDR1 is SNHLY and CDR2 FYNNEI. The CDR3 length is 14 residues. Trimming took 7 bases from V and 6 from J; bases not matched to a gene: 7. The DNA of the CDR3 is TGTGCCAGCATCTTTGGACAGGGGGCCAATGGCTACACCTTC. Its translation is CASIFGQGANGYTF.

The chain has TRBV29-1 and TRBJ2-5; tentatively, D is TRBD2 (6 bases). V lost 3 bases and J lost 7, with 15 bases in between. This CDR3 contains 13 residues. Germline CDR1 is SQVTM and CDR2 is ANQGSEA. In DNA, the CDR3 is TGCAGCGTTGATCGAGGAGCGGGTGGGACCCAGTACTTC. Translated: CSVDRGAGGTQYF.

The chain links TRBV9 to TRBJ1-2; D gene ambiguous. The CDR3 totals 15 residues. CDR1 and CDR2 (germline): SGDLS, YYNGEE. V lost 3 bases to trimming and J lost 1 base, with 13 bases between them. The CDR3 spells CASSAGLRFNYGYTF. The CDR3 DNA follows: TGTGCCAGCAGCGCCGGACTGCGGTTTAACTATGGCTACACCTTC. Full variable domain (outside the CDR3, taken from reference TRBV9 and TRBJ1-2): DSGVTQTPKHLITATGQRVTLRCSPRSGDLSVYWYQQSLDQGLQFLIQYYNGEERAKGNILERFSAQQFPDLHSELNLSSLELGDSALYFCASSAGLRFNYGYTFGSGTRLTVV.

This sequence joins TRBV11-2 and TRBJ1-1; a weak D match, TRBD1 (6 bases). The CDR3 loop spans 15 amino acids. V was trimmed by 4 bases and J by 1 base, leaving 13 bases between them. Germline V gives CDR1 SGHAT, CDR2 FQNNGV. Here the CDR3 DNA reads TGTGCCAGCAGCTCGGCGGGCAGGGGGAACACTGAAGCTTTCTTT. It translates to CASSSAGRGNTEAFF.

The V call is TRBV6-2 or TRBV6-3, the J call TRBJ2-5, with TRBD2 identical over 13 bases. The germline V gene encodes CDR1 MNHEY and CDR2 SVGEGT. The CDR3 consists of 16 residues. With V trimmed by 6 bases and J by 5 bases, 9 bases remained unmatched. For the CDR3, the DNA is TGTGCCAGCAGCCGCTTACTAGCGGGGGGGCCGGAGACCCAGTACTTC. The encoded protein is CASSRLLAGGPETQYF.

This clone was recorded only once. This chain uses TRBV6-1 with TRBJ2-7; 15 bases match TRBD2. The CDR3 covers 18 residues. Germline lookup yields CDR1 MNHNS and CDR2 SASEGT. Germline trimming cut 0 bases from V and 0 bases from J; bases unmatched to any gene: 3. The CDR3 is CASSEAGTSGGYSYEQYF. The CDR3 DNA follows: TGTGCCAGCAGTGAAGCCGGGACTAGCGGGGGGTACTCCTACGAGCAGTACTTC.

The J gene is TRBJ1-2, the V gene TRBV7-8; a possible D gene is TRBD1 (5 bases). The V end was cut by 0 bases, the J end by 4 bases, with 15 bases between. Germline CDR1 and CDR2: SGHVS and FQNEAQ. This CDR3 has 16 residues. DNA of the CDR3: TGTGCCAGCAGCTTAGCGTTGGGGGGGTCGGGCTATGGCTACACCTTC. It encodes CASSLALGGSGYGYTF.

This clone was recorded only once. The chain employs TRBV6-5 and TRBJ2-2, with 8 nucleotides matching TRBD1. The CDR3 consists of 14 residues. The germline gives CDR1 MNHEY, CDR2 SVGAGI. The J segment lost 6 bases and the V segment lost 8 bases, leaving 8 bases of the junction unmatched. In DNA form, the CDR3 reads TGTGCCAGCGAGGGTCAGGGGGCGCCCGGGGAGCTGTTTTTT. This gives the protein CASEGQGAPGELFF.